Each of the 19 T cell receptor beta chains below was sequenced from the same sample in a study of naive and memory T cell subsets (dated by TCRdb to about 2017). The receptor library was made with UMI-ligation and nested PCR. For sequencing, an Illumina MiSeq was employed. The beta constant-region primer was an equimolar mix of two oligonucleotides covering both TRBC1 and TRBC2. Four rounds of PCR, combining the SP2 primer with nested alpha and beta constant-region primers, were used to amplify the ligated cDNA. Using fastp trimming at Q25 and MiXCR clonotype assembly, TCRdb reanalyzed the public sequencing data and kept in-frame beta chains. Each record represents a unique CDR3 protein, reported with the most common genes and DNA among its rows. Within this sample are 15,000 to 20,000 distinct CDR3 sequences, with roughly 8.7% of them counted one time only. 23% of the sample goes to the ten largest clones.

The sequencing input was central memory CD8+ T cells from blood. Sample cell subset or site, as interpreted from the label and publication: central memory, CD45RA- CD27+. All receptors derive from a human donor in good health.

This clonotype was detected many times. The chain recombines TRBV20-1 with TRBJ2-5; 8 bases are shared with TRBD2. Germline values: CDR1 DFQATT, CDR2 SNEGSKA (reference sequence). Unmatched junction bases numbered 5, after V lost 0 bases and J lost 2 bases. The CDR3 contains 15 residues. The CDR3 region has the DNA TGCAGTGCTAGAGATTATAGCGGGGATCAAGAGACCCAGTACTTC. It codes for CSARDYSGDQETQYF.

This clonotype is classed as large (0.1 to 1%). The chain carries TRBV7-9 and TRBJ2-5; 8 nucleotides agree with TRBD1. The V gene end was trimmed by 3 bases and the J gene end by 3 bases; junction bases not matched to a gene: 6. CDR3 length: 15 amino acids. Germline V gene sequence: CDR1 SEHNR, CDR2 FQNEAQ (reference sequence). CDR3: CASSFPSTGEETQYF. As DNA, the CDR3 is TGTGCCAGCAGCTTTCCATCGACAGGGGAAGAGACCCAGTACTTC.

This clonotype appeared a few times. The chain joins TRBV7-9 to TRBJ2-3, with 8 bases identical to TRBD2. V shed 2 bases, J shed 2 bases, and the junction held 3 bases outside the gene matches. This CDR3 is 15 amino acids long. The germline V gene encodes CDR1 SEHNR and CDR2 FQNEAQ (reference sequence). CDR3 coding DNA: TGTGCCAGCAGCTTAAAAGCGGGAGTCACAGATACGCAGTATTTT. Its translation: CASSLKAGVTDTQYF.

This clonotype was counted a few times. CDR3 bases: TGTGCCACCAGCCCATCCTTCTCTAGCGGGGGACGGGAGACCCAGTACTTC. Translation gives CATSPSFSSGGRETQYF. The chain uses TRBV15 and TRBJ2-5; 10 positions match TRBD2. Trimming took 5 bases from V and 5 from J; bases not matched to a gene: 14. This CDR3 spans 17 amino acids. CDR1 is LNHNV and CDR2 is YYDKDF in the germline V gene (reference sequence).

This clonotype occurred many times. The chain carries TRBV28 and TRBJ2-3, with 8 bases identical to TRBD1. The CDR3 is 14 amino acids. The germline V gene has CDR1 MDHEN and CDR2 SYDVKM. V gave up 5 bases and J gave up 4 bases; unmatched junction bases: 5. The CDR3 DNA reads TGTGCCAGCAGTGGGGGACAGGTCTCAGATACGCAGTATTTT. Its protein is CASSGGQVSDTQYF.

Many counts were recorded for this clonotype. The chain is built from TRBV6-2 or TRBV6-3 and TRBJ2-1; D may be TRBD1 or TRBD2 (5 bases each). Trimming left V 7 bases short and J 4 bases short, with 11 bases between. CDR1 is MNHEY, CDR2 SVGEGT, per germline. The CDR3 has 13 amino acids. The CDR3 DNA reads TGTGCCAGCACGGGGACGGCTTACAATGAGCAGTTCTTC. It yields the protein CASTGTAYNEQFF.

This clonotype was observed a handful of times. DNA for the CDR3: TGTGCCAGCAGTCCGACTAGCTGGTACGAGCAGTACTTC. Translating it yields CASSPTSWYEQYF. The V call is TRBV27, the J call TRBJ2-7; 7 positions match TRBD2. The CDR3 runs to 13 residues. Unmatched junction bases numbered 5, after V lost 5 bases and J lost 4 bases. CDR1 is MNHEY, CDR2 SMNVEV, per germline (reference sequence).

V gene TRBV6-5 combines with J gene TRBJ2-1; 7 positions match TRBD1. Germline V CDR1 and CDR2: MNHEY, SVGAGI. The CDR3 runs to 15 residues. V was clipped by 9 bases and J by 5 bases; unmatched bases: 13. The chain's CDR3 is CASRPGTDINNEQFF. The CDR3 coding sequence is TGTGCCAGTCGCCCCGGGACAGATATTAACAATGAGCAGTTCTTC.

This clonotype was counted only a few times. This chain uses TRBV7-9 with TRBJ2-3; D is ambiguous. Germline values: CDR1 SEHNR, CDR2 FQNEAQ (reference sequence). Trimming left V 2 bases short and J 2 bases short, with 8 bases between. The CDR3 has 14 amino acids. Written as DNA, the CDR3 is TGTGCCAGCAGCTTATATGATTTCACAGATACGCAGTATTTT. Protein sequence: CASSLYDFTDTQYF. Full variable domain (outside the CDR3, taken from reference TRBV7-9 and TRBJ2-3): DTGVSQNPRHKITKRGQNVTFRCDPISEHNRLYWYRQTLGQGPEFLTYFQNEAQLEKSRLLSDRFSAERPKGSFSTLEIQRTEQGDSAMYLCASSLYDFTDTQYFGPGTRLTVL.

This clonotype was detected ten times or more. The chain links TRBV30 to TRBJ2-7; 12 positions match TRBD2. The J segment lost 2 bases and the V segment lost 6 bases, leaving 2 bases of the junction unmatched. In germline, CDR1 is GTSNPN, CDR2 SVGIG (reference sequence). The CDR3 consists of 13 residues. The CDR3 bases are TGTGCCTGCCGGACTAGCGGGACCTACGAGCAGTACTTC. The encoded protein is CACRTSGTYEQYF.

The genes are TRBV4-3 and TRBJ2-3; D is unclear. Trimming removed 8 bases at V and 1 base at J, with 10 bases between. This CDR3 has 13 amino acids. CDR1 LGHNA and CDR2 YSLEER come from the germline V gene. CDR3: CASCSEGTDTQYF. CDR3 coding DNA: TGCGCCAGCTGCTCCGAGGGCACAGATACGCAGTATTTT.

This clonotype was counted at least ten times. The chain employs TRBV15 and TRBJ1-4, with unresolved D. The CDR3 covers 16 residues. CDR1 and CDR2 from the germline V gene are LNHNV and YYDKDF (reference sequence). V was shortened by 0 bases and J by 8 bases, with 16 bases between the two germline ends. Here the CDR3 DNA reads TGTGCCACCAGCAGAGATGGAGGGAACCCGGGAGAAAAACTGTTTTTT. It yields the protein CATSRDGGNPGEKLFF.

This clonotype showed up many times. This chain joins TRBV14 and TRBJ1-2; D is perhaps TRBD1 (5 bases). Germline values: CDR1 SGHDN, CDR2 FVKESK. The CDR3 spans 14 residues. With 6 bases removed from V and 4 bases from J, the gap between germline ends came to 15 bases. This CDR3 reads CASSPTGTVYGYTF. CDR3 nucleotides: TGTGCCAGCAGTCCAACCGGGACGGTCTATGGCTACACCTTC.

DNA of the CDR3: TGTGCCAGCAGTTTATCAATGACAGAGGTTCGAGCCAAAAACATTCAGTACTTC. Protein product: CASSLSMTEVRAKNIQYF. The rearrangement joins TRBV28 to TRBJ2-4; weak D call: TRBD1 (5 bases). V lost 1 base, J lost 0 bases, and 16 bases lay in between. This CDR3 contains 18 residues. Germline CDR1 is MDHEN and CDR2 is SYDVKM.

This clonotype was seen a few times. The V call is TRBV11-1, the J call TRBJ1-1; D is perhaps TRBD1 (5 bases). V gave up 1 base and J gave up 0 bases, with 9 bases separating them. The CDR3 is 15 residues long. Germline CDR1 SGHAT, CDR2 FQDESV (reference sequence). Written as DNA, the CDR3 is TGTGCCAGCAGCTTAGTGCCAGGGCTGAACACTGAAGCTTTCTTT. It is translated as CASSLVPGLNTEAFF.

The genes are TRBV6-2 or TRBV6-3 and TRBJ2-7, with 7 bases fitting TRBD1. From germline, CDR1 is MNHEY and CDR2 SVGEGT. CDR3 length: 14 amino acids. V dropped 3 bases and J dropped 7; count of bases not matched to a gene: 9. As DNA, the CDR3 is TGTGCCAGCAGTTATACAGGGGATTCGGGTGAGCAGTACTTC. Translating it yields CASSYTGDSGEQYF.

The J gene is TRBJ2-5, the V gene TRBV6-1, with 8 bases aligning to TRBD2. This CDR3 is built from 17 residues. Losses at the gene ends were 7 bases for V and 0 bases for J; bases not matched to a gene: 13. CDR1 is MNHNS, CDR2 SASEGT, per germline. The CDR3 loop reads CASINLSGGQNQETQYF. The CDR3 DNA follows: TGTGCCAGCATTAACCTGTCGGGGGGGCAGAACCAAGAGACCCAGTACTTC.

This clonotype has only a few counts. The chain is built from TRBV5-1 and TRBJ1-1; 8 nucleotides line up with TRBD1. V shed 3 bases and J 7 bases; nucleotides not matched to a gene: 14. CDR1 is SGHRS, CDR2 YFSETQ, per germline. The CDR3 has 16 amino acids. CDR3 loop: CASSSGGADDADEAFF. CDR3 nucleotide sequence: TGCGCCAGCAGCTCAGGGGGCGCAGACGACGCCGATGAAGCTTTCTTT.

There are many counts of this clonotype. The CDR3 spells CSVEGQGETYEQYF. CDR3 DNA sequence: TGCAGCGTTGAAGGGCAGGGGGAAACCTACGAGCAGTACTTC. The chain joins TRBV29-1 to TRBJ2-7, with TRBD1 identical over 7 bases. V dropped 1 base and J dropped 2; count of bases not matched to a gene: 5. CDR1 is SQVTM, CDR2 ANQGSEA, per germline. This CDR3 comprises 14 residues.